This TCR beta chain comes out of a study of T cell responses to AZD1222 COVID-19 vaccine listed by TCRdb under 2021. Background on the whole study: A total of approximately 250 trial participants underwent TCR sequencing, of whom 200 to 220 had received two doses of AZD1222 and approximately 26 had received two doses of the MenACWY control vaccine. Trial participants were enrolled by age into subgroups of 18-55, 56-69 and 70-plus years, and 148, 28 and 57 TCR-sequenced participants, respectively, were included in these subgroups. General study outcomes and caveats: Participants were mostly white British, with more females than males. The authors suggested clonal diversity may have been underestimated. No day 14 peak-response samples were available, so repertoires were characterized only after the peak T cell response. Conclusions about previously exposed vaccinees are limited, since just 5 or 6 AZD1222 recipients were seropositive for SARS-CoV-2 at baseline. The 56-69-year group was small, and its depth increase did not reach significance, likely because of low power. Reportedly, almost half of the unique spike-specific TCRs recognized epitopes lying outside the regions that are mutated in the B.1.351 and B.1.1.7 variants. Vaccine-associated CD4 TCRs spanned the whole spike protein, with dominant responses in regions 160-218 and 743-854. After two AZD1222 doses, both the breadth and the depth of spike-specific TCRs were significantly higher than at day 0 and than in MenACWY recipients.

The CDR3 regions of human TCRbeta chains were analyzed by immunosequencing. The authors processed their data as follows. TCRs in the repertoires were compared against a reference library of SARS-CoV-2-specific TCRs that had been generated with the MIRA antigen-specificity platform. Breadth meant the fraction of unique TCRs that were SARS-CoV-2-associated, whereas depth meant the fraction of total T cells that were SARS-CoV-2-associated. Using the MIRA data, each spike-specific TCR was assigned both to the spike region to which the TCR was reactive and to a CD4 or CD8 class. Log10-transformed breadth and depth values were compared by one-way ANOVA with Sidak's multiple comparisons tests. The table was pulled from immuneACCESS by TCRdb, which kept in-frame rearrangements only. Such tables lose some clones; where checked, under half of the loss comes from unresolved V genes, and the rest has no known cause. The V and J calls and the clone size are those of that table, but D and trimming were determined from the DNA. The sample table shows roughly 150,000 clones, and approximately 90% are seen once. The ten largest clones capture roughly 1.3% of the sample.

Trimming removed 5 bases from V and 0 bases from J; the gene matches leave 12 bases unexplained. The CDR3 numbers 17 residues from cysteine through phenylalanine. Just CDR3 DNA is preserved here, 51 bases in frame from base 1. The germline V gene provides CDR1 SGHVS and CDR2 FQNEAQ. The time point tag for this specimen amounts to: about 28 days (+/-7) after the second vaccine dose. Because spike-specific TCR depth and breadth did not differ between the two schedules, AZD1222 recipients who got a second dose at roughly 4 weeks were pooled with those who got a second dose at roughly 12 weeks. Vaccinee samples were obtained from the UK trials COV001 and COV002, which included a single-blind randomized controlled phase 2/3 trial of AZD1222 (ChAdOx1 nCoV-19) in healthy adults. For TCRbeta chain sequencing, PBMC samples were collected from trial participants at day 0 and at day 28 after the second dose.

A remark on this clone: Its binding antigen is unknown. Base qualities are not recorded, but no much larger clone differs from it by a single base.

This clonotype originated in an adult who received the AZD1222 COVID-19 vaccine. This sequence uses TRBV7-8 and TRBJ1-1, with 7 middle bases fitting TRBD1. The source was peripheral blood, collected 28 days after the second AZD1222 dose. The base sequence is TGTGCCAGCAGCCCATACCGCTCAGGGGGACTGAACACTGAAGCTTTCTTT. Translated, this gives CASSPYRSGGLNTEAFF.